Listed below are T cell receptor beta chains from one sample, sequenced in a study of blood T cell repertoires in COVID-19. Assay: immunoSEQ multiplex PCR; the TCRdb copy retains only in-frame clones and omits some. Of about 210,000 clones in the sample, about four fifths were seen once. The sequencing input was peripheral blood. The receptors originated from a woman aged 45-60 years with active or convalescent COVID-19. Each CDR3 is given with its conserved first and last residue.

V	J	CDR3
TRBV10-3	TRBJ1-5	CATQGGASNQPQHF
TRBV6-1	TRBJ1-5	CASSERTGNQPQHF
TRBV7-9	TRBJ1-6	CASSYRGQSPLHF
TRBV4-1	TRBJ2-3	CASSQWAGLAGVTDTQYF
TRBV7-2	TRBJ2-7	CASSLALSGRAYEQYF
TRBV5-4	TRBJ2-4	CASSLGPSGGANIQYF
TRBV5-4	TRBJ2-5	CASSFYVSETQYF
TRBV5-6	TRBJ1-4	CASSPTGSAEKLFF
TRBV19	TRBJ1-5	CASSIGLGSSAQPQHF
TRBV19	TRBJ1-1	CASSIDLDTEAFF
TRBV5-1	TRBJ1-1	CASSLVGAMNTEAFF